This T cell receptor (beta chain) was recorded in a study of blood T cell repertoires in COVID-19 (dated by TCRdb to the early 2020s). Context from the whole study: Collaborator samples came from the United States, Italy and Spain and covered acute and convalescent phases of COVID-19. The material from the prospective study consisted of cDNA or gDNA derived from T cells, B-cell-depleted T cells, or PBMCs. Subjects who had been exposed to COVID-19, were actively infected with it, or had recovered from it provided the deeply sampled blood TCRbeta repertoires that made up the dataset. The repertoires were made available in a free public database intended to serve as a resource for research on the immune response to SARS-CoV-2. Samples were obtained from the ongoing ImmuneRACE study (first 160 participants) and from roughly 1,300 subjects provided by 6 global collaborators. Nearly every sample came with metadata listing a de-identified subject ID, COVID-19 status, age in years and sex. Where HLA class I and class II types were available, the types were taken from metadata supplied by the sample provider, not from assay-based typing.

The CDR3 contains 16 residues, cysteine and phenylalanine counted. Only the CDR3 DNA stays, 48 bases, in frame from base 1. V and J are trimmed by 3 bases and 4 bases, and the gene matches miss 10 bases of the junction. The germline V gene supplies CDR1 MGHRA and CDR2 YSYEKL. As to this clone: Its specific antigen is unknown. It has no much larger one-base neighbor in the sample; base qualities were not kept.

Whole blood was collected in K2EDTA tubes by collaborating institutions according to the institutions' own protocols. For TCRbeta analysis, collaborators shipped samples in one of three forms: frozen whole blood, isolated PBMCs, or DNA extracted from either of those sample types. The immunoSEQ Assay, a bias-controlled multiplex PCR, was used to amplify TCRbeta CDR3 regions from genomic DNA. For the original study's pipeline: The number of nucleated cells in each sample was estimated from the amplification of reference gene primers within the assay. To quantify the absolute abundance of each unique TCRbeta CDR3 rearrangement, sequence reads were collapsed and filtered. For each sample, productive Simpson clonality was calculated by taking the square root of Simpson's diversity index across productive rearrangements. TCRdb provides this immuneACCESS table in a form limited to in-frame rearrangements. Some clones are lacking; in checked studies, under half of them reflect an unresolved V gene, and why the rest are absent is not known. V, J and clone size were drawn from that table, and D and trimming were deduced from the DNA. Within this sample are about 310,000 clones, with about nine tenths of them counted one time only. In total, the top ten clones hold 1% of the sample.

Overall results and qualifications from the work: Clinical and demographic metadata were provided uncurated, with the amount varying by source and participant.

The chain couples TRBV4-1 to TRBJ2-3; 7 central nucleotides agree with TRBD1. The sequence derives from a man aged 50 to 60 with active or convalescent COVID-19. Sequenced material: peripheral blood. The DNA sequence is as follows: TGCGCCAGCAGCCAGGCCCCTACAGGGGTCCCAGATACGCAGTATTTT. The translation is CASSQAPTGVPDTQYF.